Listed here are 2 T cell receptor beta chains from one sample, sequenced in a study of regulatory T cells in long-lasting Graves disease. Arm-PCR of CDR3 regions and iRepertoire HTBI primers were the basis on which TCR beta libraries were built. MiXCR, run by TCRdb on the multiplex PCR reads, gives a single entry per CDR3 protein. The repertoire holds 420,000 or so distinct CDR3 sequences, with about 15% as singletons. The time point denotes: newly diagnosed GD, antithyroid drugs for less than 3 months. PBMC RNA served as the TCR library source. The same specimen was also included in a second study, on T cells in Graves' hyperthyroidism and ophthalmopathy.

The source material was peripheral blood mononuclear cells (PBMCs), sampled at new diagnosis, from a patient treated with antithyroid drugs. Source of these receptors: a young woman with Graves disease.

Concerning this clonotype: A much larger clone is a single base away; this may be a read error. The rearrangement uses TRBV27 and TRBJ2-1; 8 positions match TRBD2. The CDR3 totals 15 residues. CDR1 and CDR2 (germline): MNHEY, SMNVEV (reference sequence). The CDR3 sequence is CASKPGLGVWETRYF. DNA of the CDR3: TGTGCCAGCAAACCGGGACTAGGAGTTTGGGAGACCCGGTACTTC.

This clonotype was seen repeatedly, ten times or more. The rearrangement uses TRBV10-2 and TRBJ1-1; D not resolved. The CDR3 length is 13 residues. CDR1 and CDR2 (germline): WSHSY, SAAADI. V dropped 4 bases and J dropped 1 base, with 7 bases sitting between them. CDR3 amino acids: CASSVLQNTEAFF. The CDR3 coding sequence is TGCGCCAGCAGTGTTCTACAGAACACTGAAGCTTTCTTT.